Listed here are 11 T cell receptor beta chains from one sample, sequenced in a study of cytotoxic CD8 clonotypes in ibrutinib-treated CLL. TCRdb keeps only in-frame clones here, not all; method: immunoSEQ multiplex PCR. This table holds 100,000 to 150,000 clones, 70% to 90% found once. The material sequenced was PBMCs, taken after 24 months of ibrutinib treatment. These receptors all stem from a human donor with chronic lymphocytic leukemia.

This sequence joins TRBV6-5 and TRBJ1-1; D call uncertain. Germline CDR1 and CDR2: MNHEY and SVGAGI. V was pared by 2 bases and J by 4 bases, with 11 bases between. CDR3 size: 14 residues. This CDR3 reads CASSYARWGTEAFF. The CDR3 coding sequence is TGTGCCAGCAGTTACGCCCGATGGGGCACTGAAGCTTTCTTT.

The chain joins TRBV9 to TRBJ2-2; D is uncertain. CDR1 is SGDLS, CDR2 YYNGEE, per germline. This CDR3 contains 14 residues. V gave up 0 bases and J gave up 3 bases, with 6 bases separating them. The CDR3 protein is CASSVGQYTGELFF. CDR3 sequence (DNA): TGTGCCAGCAGCGTAGGACAATACACCGGGGAGCTGTTTTTT.

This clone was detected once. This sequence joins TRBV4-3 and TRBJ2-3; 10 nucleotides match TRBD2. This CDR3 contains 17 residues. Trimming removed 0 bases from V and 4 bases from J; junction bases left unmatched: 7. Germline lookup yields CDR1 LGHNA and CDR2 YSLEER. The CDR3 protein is CASSQDVTSGPSDTQYF. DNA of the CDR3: TGCGCCAGCAGCCAAGATGTGACTAGCGGGCCGTCAGATACGCAGTATTTT.

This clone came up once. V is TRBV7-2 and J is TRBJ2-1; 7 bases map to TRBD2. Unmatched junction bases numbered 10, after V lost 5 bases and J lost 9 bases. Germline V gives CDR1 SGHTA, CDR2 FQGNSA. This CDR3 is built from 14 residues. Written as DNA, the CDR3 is TGTGCCAGCAGCCCCTCGCGGGGGTATGGTGAGCAGTTCTTC. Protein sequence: CASSPSRGYGEQFF.

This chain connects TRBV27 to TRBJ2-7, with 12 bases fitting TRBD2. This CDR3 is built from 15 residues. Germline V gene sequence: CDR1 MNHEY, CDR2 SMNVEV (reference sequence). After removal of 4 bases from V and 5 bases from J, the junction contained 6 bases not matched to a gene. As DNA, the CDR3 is TGTGCCAGCAGTTCCCGACTAGCGGGAGTTAACGAGCAGTACTTC. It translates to CASSSRLAGVNEQYF.

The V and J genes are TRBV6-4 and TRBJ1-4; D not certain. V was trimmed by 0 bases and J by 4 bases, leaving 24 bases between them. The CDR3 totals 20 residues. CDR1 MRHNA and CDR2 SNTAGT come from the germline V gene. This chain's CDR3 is CASSDSEPLREPQINEKLFF. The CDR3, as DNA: TGTGCCAGCAGTGACTCGGAACCTCTCCGGGAACCCCAAATTAATGAAAAACTGTTTTTT.

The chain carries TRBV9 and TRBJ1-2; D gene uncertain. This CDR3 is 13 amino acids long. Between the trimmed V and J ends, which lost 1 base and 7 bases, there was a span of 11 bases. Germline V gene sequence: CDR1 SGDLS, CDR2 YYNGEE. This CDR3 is CASSVIEYGGYTF. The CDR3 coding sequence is TGTGCCAGCAGCGTAATAGAGTATGGTGGCTACACCTTC. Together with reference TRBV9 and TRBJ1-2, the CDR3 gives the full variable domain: DSGVTQTPKHLITATGQRVTLRCSPRSGDLSVYWYQQSLDQGLQFLIQYYNGEERAKGNILERFSAQQFPDLHSELNLSSLELGDSALYFCASSVIEYGGYTFGSGTRLTVV.

The CDR3 reads CASSQEGKRNEQFF. CDR3 sequence (DNA): TGTGCCAGCAGCCAAGAAGGCAAACGAAATGAGCAGTTCTTC. The chain couples TRBV4-2 to TRBJ2-1; no clear D. The length of the CDR3 is 14 residues. Germline V gene data show CDR1 as LGHNA and CDR2 as YNFKEQ. Trimming took 0 bases from V and 7 from J, leaving 10 bases between them.

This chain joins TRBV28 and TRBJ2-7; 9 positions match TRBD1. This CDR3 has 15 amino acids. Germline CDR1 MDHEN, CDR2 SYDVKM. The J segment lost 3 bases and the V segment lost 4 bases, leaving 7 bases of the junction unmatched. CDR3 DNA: TGTGCCAGCAGTTCCCAGGGGACAGGGAACTACGAGCAGTACTTC. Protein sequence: CASSSQGTGNYEQYF. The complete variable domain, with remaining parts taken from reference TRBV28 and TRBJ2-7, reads DVKVTQSSRYLVKRTGEKVFLECVQDMDHENMFWYRQDPGLGLRLIYFSYDVKMKEKGDIPEGYSVSREKKERFSLILESASTNQTSMYLCASSSQGTGNYEQYFGPGTRLTVT.

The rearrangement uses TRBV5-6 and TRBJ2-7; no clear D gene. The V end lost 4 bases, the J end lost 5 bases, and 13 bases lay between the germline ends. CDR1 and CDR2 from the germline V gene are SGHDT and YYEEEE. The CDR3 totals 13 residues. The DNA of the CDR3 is TGTGCCAGCAGCCGGGTGGGGTCCCACGAGCAGTACTTC. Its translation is CASSRVGSHEQYF.

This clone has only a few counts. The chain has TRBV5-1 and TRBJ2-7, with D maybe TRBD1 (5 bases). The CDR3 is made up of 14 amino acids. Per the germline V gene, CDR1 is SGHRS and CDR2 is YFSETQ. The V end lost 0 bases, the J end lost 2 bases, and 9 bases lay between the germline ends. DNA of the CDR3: TGCGCCAGCAGCTTGGACCAGGGAACCTACGAGCAGTACTTC. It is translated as CASSLDQGTYEQYF.